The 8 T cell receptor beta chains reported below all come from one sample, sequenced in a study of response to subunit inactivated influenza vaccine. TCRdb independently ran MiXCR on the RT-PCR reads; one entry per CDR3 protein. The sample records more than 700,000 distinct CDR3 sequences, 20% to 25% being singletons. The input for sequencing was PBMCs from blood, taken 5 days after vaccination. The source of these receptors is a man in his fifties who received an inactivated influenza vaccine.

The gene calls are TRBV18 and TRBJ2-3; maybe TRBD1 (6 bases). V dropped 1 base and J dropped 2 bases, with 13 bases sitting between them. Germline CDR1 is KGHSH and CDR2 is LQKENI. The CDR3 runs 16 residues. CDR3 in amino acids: CASSPLGALNTDTQYF. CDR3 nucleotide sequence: TGTGCCAGCTCACCACTGGGGGCCTTAAACACAGATACGCAGTATTTT.

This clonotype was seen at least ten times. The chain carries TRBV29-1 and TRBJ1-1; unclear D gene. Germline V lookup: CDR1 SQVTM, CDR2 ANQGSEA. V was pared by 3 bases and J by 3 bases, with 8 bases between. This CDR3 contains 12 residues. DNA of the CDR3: TGCAGCGTTGATTTCCAATACACTGAAGCTTTCTTT. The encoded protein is CSVDFQYTEAFF.

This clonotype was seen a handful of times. CDR3 DNA sequence: TGTGCCAGCAGCTTAGTTCCGCCCCAGGGTGGCACTGAAGCTTTCTTT. Amino acids: CASSLVPPQGGTEAFF. The chain combines TRBV7-2 with TRBJ1-1, with a tentative D call TRBD1 (5 bases). V was shortened by 1 base and J by 4 bases, with 16 bases between the two germline ends. Per germline, CDR1 SGHTA and CDR2 FQGNSA. CDR3 length: 16 residues.

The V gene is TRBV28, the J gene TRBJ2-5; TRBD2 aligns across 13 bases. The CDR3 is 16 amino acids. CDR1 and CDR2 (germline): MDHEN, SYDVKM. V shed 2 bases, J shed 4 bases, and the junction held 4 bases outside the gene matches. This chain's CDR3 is CASSLLLAGGRETQYF. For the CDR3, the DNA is TGTGCCAGCAGTTTACTACTAGCGGGAGGGCGAGAGACCCAGTACTTC.

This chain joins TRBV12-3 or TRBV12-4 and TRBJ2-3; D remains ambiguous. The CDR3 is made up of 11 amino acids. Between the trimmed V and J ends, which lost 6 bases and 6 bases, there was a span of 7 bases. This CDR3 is CASSPYDTQYF. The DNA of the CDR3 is TGTGCCAGCAGCCCTTACGATACGCAGTATTTT.

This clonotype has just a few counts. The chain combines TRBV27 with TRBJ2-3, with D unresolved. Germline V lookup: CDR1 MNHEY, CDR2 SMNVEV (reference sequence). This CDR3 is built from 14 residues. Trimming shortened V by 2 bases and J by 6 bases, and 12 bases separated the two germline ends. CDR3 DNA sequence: TGTGCCAGCAGTTTAACGGGCTTGGTCGATACGCAGTATTTT. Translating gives CASSLTGLVDTQYF.

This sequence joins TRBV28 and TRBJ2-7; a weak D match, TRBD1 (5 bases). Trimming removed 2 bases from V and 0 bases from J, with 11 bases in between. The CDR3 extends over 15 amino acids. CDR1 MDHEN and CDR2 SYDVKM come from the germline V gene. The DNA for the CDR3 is TGTGCCAGCAGTTTAACCTTCAGGGCCTCCTACGAGCAGTACTTC. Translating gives CASSLTFRASYEQYF.

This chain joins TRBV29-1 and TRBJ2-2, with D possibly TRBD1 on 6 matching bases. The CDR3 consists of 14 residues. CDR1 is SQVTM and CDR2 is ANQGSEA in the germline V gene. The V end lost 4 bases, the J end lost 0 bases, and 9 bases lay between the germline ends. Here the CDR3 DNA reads TGCAGCGTTGCCAGGGGAACGAACACCGGGGAGCTGTTTTTT. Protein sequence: CSVARGTNTGELFF.